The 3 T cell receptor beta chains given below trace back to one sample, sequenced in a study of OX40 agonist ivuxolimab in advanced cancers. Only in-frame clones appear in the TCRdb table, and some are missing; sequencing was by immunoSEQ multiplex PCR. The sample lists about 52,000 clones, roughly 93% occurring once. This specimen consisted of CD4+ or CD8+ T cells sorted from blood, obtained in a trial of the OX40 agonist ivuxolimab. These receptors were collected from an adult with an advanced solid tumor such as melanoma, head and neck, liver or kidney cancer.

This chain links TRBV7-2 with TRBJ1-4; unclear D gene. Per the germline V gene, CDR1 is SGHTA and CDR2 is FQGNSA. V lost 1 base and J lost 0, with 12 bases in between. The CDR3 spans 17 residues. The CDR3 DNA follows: TGTGCCAGCAGCTTAGAGTTAAGGCCGTCAACTAATGAAAAACTGTTTTTT. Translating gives CASSLELRPSTNEKLFF.

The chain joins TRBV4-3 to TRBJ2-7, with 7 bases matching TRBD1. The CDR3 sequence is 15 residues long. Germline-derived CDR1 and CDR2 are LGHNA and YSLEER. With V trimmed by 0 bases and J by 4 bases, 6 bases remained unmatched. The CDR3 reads CASSQDGGQIYEQYF. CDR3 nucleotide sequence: TGCGCCAGCAGCCAAGATGGGGGACAGATTTACGAGCAGTACTTC.

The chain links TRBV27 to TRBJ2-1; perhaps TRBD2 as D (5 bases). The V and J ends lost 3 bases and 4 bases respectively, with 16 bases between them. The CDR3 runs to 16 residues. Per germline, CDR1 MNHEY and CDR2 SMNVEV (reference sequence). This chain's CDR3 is CASSFMRETSYNEQFF. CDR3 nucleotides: TGTGCCAGCAGTTTTATGAGGGAGACATCTTACAATGAGCAGTTCTTC.